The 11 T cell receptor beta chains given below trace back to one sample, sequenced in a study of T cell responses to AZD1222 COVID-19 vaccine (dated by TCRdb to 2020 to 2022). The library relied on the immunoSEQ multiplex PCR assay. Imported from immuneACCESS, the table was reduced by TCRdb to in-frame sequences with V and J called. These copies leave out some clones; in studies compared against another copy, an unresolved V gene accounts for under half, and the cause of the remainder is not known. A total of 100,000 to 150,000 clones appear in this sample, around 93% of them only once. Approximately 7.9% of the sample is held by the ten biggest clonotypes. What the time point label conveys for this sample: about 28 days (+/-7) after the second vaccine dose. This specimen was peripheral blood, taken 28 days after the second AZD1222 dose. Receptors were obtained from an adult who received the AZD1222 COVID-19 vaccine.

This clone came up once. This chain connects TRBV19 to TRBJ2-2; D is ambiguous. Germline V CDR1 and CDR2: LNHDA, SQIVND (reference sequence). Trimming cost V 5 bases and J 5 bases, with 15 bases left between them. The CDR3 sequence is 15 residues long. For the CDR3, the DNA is TGTGCCAGTAGTGACATCGGGCTCACGACCGGGGAGCTGTTTTTT. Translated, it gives CASSDIGLTTGELFF.

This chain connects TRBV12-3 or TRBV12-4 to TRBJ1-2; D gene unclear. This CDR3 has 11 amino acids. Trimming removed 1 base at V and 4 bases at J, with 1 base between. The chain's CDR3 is CASSLGYGYTF. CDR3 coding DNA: TGTGCCAGCAGTTTAGGCTATGGCTACACCTTC.

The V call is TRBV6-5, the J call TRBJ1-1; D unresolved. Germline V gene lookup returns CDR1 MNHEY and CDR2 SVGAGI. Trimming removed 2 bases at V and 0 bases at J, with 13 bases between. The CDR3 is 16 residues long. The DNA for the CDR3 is TGTGCCAGCAGTTACGGCTGGGGTCTGATGAACACTGAAGCTTTCTTT. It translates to CASSYGWGLMNTEAFF.

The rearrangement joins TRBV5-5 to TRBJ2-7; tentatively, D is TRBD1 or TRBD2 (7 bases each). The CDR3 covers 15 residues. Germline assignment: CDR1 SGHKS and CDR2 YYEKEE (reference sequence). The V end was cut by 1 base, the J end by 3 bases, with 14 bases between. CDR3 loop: CASSLLQGGSYEQYF. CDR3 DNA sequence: TGTGCCAGCAGCTTGCTTCAGGGGGGGAGCTACGAGCAGTACTTC.

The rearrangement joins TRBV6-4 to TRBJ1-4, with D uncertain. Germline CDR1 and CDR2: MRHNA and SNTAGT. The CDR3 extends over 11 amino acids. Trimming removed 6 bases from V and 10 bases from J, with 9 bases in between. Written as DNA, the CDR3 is TGTGCCAGCAGGCCGCGTCTAAAACTGTTTTTT. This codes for CASRPRLKLFF.

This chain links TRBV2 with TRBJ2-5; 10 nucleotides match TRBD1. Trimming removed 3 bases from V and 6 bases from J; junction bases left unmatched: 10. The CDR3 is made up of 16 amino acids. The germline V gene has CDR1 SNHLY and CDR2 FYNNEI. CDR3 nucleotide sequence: TGTGCCAGCAGTGATGAGGCGGGACAGGGGTCCAAGACCCAGTACTTC. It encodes CASSDEAGQGSKTQYF.

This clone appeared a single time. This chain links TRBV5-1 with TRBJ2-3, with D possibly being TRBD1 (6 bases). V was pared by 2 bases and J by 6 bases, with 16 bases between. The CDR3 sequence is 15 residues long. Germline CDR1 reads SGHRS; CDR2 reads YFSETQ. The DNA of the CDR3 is TGCGCCAGCAGCTTCGCAGGGGAGCACTGGGATACGCAGTATTTT. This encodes CASSFAGEHWDTQYF.

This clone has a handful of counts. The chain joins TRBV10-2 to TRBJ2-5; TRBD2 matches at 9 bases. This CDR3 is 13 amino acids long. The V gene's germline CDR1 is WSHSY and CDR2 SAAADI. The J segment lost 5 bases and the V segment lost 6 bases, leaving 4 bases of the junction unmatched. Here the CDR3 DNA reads TGCGCCAGCAGAGCTAGCGGGGTTGAGACCCAGTACTTC. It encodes CASRASGVETQYF.

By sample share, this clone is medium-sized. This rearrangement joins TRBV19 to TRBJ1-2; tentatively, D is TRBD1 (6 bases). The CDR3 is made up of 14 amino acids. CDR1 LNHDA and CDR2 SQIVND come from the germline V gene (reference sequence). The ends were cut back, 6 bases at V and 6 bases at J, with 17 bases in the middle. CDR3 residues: CASRGQFSGDGYTF. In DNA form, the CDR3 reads TGTGCCAGTAGAGGACAGTTCTCGGGCGATGGCTACACCTTC.

CDR3 nucleotides: TGTGCCAGCAGCCCGACAGGGGCCGGCCAGCCCCAGCATTTT. It specifies CASSPTGAGQPQHF. V usage is TRBV5-5 and J usage is TRBJ1-5, with TRBD1 identical over 8 bases. Looked up from germline, CDR1 is SGHKS and CDR2 is YYEKEE (reference sequence). This CDR3 is 14 amino acids long. The V segment lost 4 bases and the J segment 7 bases; nucleotides outside the gene matches: 7. Based on the CDR3 plus reference TRBV5-5 and TRBJ1-5, the full variable domain is DAGVTQSPTHLIKTRGQQVTLRCSPISGHKSVSWYQQVLGQGPQFIFQYYEKEERGRGNFPDRFSARQFPNYSSELNVNALLLGDSALYLCASSPTGAGQPQHFGDGTRLSIL.

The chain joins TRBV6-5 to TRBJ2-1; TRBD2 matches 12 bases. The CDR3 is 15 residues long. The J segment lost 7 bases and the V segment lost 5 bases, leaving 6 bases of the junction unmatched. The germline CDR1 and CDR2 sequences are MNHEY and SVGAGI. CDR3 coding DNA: TGTGCCAGCAGTATAAGGACTAGCGGGAAAAATGAGCAGTTCTTC. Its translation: CASSIRTSGKNEQFF.